This entry is about one T cell receptor beta chain. The target antigen is unknown. The source of the sample is a study of cytomegalovirus exposure and HLA in healthy donors. Study-level findings and limits: Most TCRs appeared rarely, but some public TCRs recurred in many donors. Relative to equally common others, HLA-associated TCR beta chains showed greater clonal expansion in a later analysis.

The V gene's germline CDR1 is WSHSY and CDR2 SAAADI. V dropped 10 bases and J dropped 0; count of bases not matched to a gene: 6. This CDR3 has 14 amino acids. 60 Vbeta and 13 Jbeta primers were used in PCR. Data came from immunoSEQ multiplex PCR; TCRdb stores just in-frame clones and leaves some out. The sample gives 150,000 to 200,000 clones, around 78% of which show up once; about 13% is in the top ten. Sequenced sample: PBMCs. This chain links TRBV10-2 with TRBJ1-5; 7 bases map to TRBD1. This receptor was taken from a woman between 45 and 65 years old in good health and CMV-seropositive. This CDR3 is CATRDSHSNQPQHF. As DNA, the CDR3 is TGCGCCACCCGGGACAGCCATAGCAATCAGCCCCAGCATTTT.